This TCR beta chain is drawn from a study of cytomegalovirus exposure and HLA in healthy donors. V was trimmed by 3 bases and J by 7 bases, leaving 13 bases between them. Germline V gene data show CDR1 as KGHSH and CDR2 as LQKENI. The CDR3 is 14 residues long. The study ran its PCR with 60 Vbeta and 13 Jbeta primers. The protocol was immunoSEQ multiplex PCR, while the TCRdb copy is restricted to in-frame clones and leaves out a portion. The sample holds about 160,000 clones, approximately 85% seen once. The rearrangement links TRBV18 to TRBJ1-5; D call uncertain. The clonotype comes from a man in his fifties in good health and CMV-seropositive. Material for sequencing was PBMCs. CDR3 amino acids: CASSPETAGQPQHF. The CDR3, as DNA: TGTGCCAGCTCACCCGAGACCGCGGGACAGCCCCAGCATTTT.